The 19 T cell receptor beta chains listed next were all sequenced from one sample in a study of circulating CD8 cells and anti-PD-1 response in melanoma. Sorting of live CD3+CD8+TCRalphabeta+ cells by PD-1 and/or TIGIT gave four subsets. Using around 16 ng of total RNA, TCR libraries were made with the QIAseq Immune Repertoire TCR panel. TCRdb reprocessed the reads with MiXCR, giving one entry per CDR3 protein. The table has about 1,600 distinct CDR3 sequences, about 9.3% seen once. This specimen was CD8+ T cells from PBMCs, taken at baseline or after one month of anti-PD-1 therapy (not recorded which). The source of these receptors is a human donor with melanoma.

This clonotype appeared a few times. The chain links TRBV12-3 or TRBV12-4 to TRBJ2-4; D is undetermined. This CDR3 comprises 16 residues. Trimming took 1 base from V and 8 from J, leaving 18 bases between them. The chain's CDR3 is CASSLGGLGREHIQYF. The CDR3 bases are TGTGCCAGCAGTTTAGGAGGTTTGGGCCGCGAACACATTCAGTACTTC.

This clonotype is large in the sample. This sequence joins TRBV14 and TRBJ1-3, with D hard to call. The CDR3 has 14 residues. The V gene lost 4 bases and the J gene lost 0 bases, with 7 bases spanning the gap. The V gene's germline CDR1 is SGHDN and CDR2 FVKESK. CDR3 in amino acids: CASSRQLSGNTIYF. Written as DNA, the CDR3 is TGTGCCAGCAGCCGCCAGCTCTCTGGAAACACCATATATTTT. Full variable domain (outside the CDR3, taken from reference TRBV14 and TRBJ1-3): EAGVTQFPSHSVIEKGQTVTLRCDPISGHDNLYWYRRVMGKEIKFLLHFVKESKQDESGMPNNRFLAERTGGTYSTLKVQPAELEDSGVYFCASSRQLSGNTIYFGEGSWLTVV.

This clonotype is large. The genes are TRBV28 and TRBJ2-1; 11 bases fit TRBD2. J gave up 5 bases and V 3 bases, and 3 bases lay outside the gene matches. Germline CDR1 and CDR2: MDHEN and SYDVKM. The CDR3 contains 15 residues. The CDR3 DNA sequence: TGTGCCAGCAGTTTTCTAGCGGGGGGCCACAATGAGCAGTTCTTC. Its protein is CASSFLAGGHNEQFF.

This clonotype is large within its sample. The J gene is TRBJ2-3, the V gene TRBV20-1; 10 bases match TRBD2. Germline values: CDR1 DFQATT, CDR2 SNEGSKA (reference sequence). This CDR3 is built from 15 residues. CDR3 coding DNA: TGCAGACCTTCGGAGCGGGGGGGCCGGGCAGATACGCAGTATTTT. It encodes CRPSERGGRADTQYF.

This clonotype is medium-sized in the sample. The V and J genes are TRBV7-9 and TRBJ2-7; no clear D. CDR3 length: 11 residues. The germline V gene encodes CDR1 SEHNR and CDR2 FQNEAQ (reference sequence). The V end lost 8 bases, the J end lost 5 bases, and 10 bases lay between the germline ends. CDR3: CASGWADEQYF. CDR3 sequence (DNA): TGTGCCAGCGGGTGGGCCGACGAGCAGTACTTC.

Relative to its sample, this clonotype is large. The chain recombines TRBV27 with TRBJ2-1; tentatively, D is TRBD1 or TRBD2 (5 bases each). CDR1 MNHEY and CDR2 SMNVEV come from the germline V gene (reference sequence). This CDR3 comprises 15 residues. Trimming shortened V by 2 bases and J by 0 bases, and 8 bases separated the two germline ends. CDR3 residues: CASSLGTDSYNEQFF. The CDR3 nucleotides are TGTGCCAGCAGTTTAGGGACGGACTCCTACAATGAGCAGTTCTTC.

By proportion, this clonotype is medium-sized. The chain carries TRBV29-1 and TRBJ1-2; no firm D call. CDR1 and CDR2 from the germline V gene are SQVTM and ANQGSEA. The V end lost 4 bases, the J end lost 4 bases, and 16 bases lay between the germline ends. The CDR3 is made up of 14 amino acids. CDR3 protein: CSVVEGRGIYGYTF. In DNA form, the CDR3 reads TGCAGCGTTGTCGAGGGTCGTGGGATCTATGGCTACACCTTC. The complete variable domain, with remaining parts taken from reference TRBV29-1 and TRBJ1-2, reads SAVISQKPSRDICQRGTSLTIQCQVDSQVTMMFWYRQQPGQSLTLIATANQGSEATYESGFVIDKFPISRPNLTFSTLTVSNMSPEDSSIYLCSVVEGRGIYGYTFGSGTRLTVV.

The chain has TRBV24-1 and TRBJ2-3, with TRBD2 identical over 8 bases. V gave up 5 bases and J gave up 6 bases; unmatched junction bases: 18. Germline V gene data show CDR1 as KGHDR and CDR2 as SFDVKD. This CDR3 has 18 residues. CDR3 amino acids: CATSVSPDGGDLADTQYF. The CDR3 region has the DNA TGTGCCACCAGTGTCTCTCCGGACGGGGGGGACCTAGCGGATACGCAGTATTTT.

This clonotype is medium-sized in the sample. The rearrangement links TRBV5-1 to TRBJ2-1; weak D call: TRBD1 (5 bases). Germline loops: CDR1 SGHRS, CDR2 YFSETQ. This CDR3 comprises 13 residues. Trimming shortened V by 1 base and J by 14 bases, and 16 bases separated the two germline ends. The CDR3 coding sequence is TGCGCCAGCAGCTTGTACACTTCGGAAGGGGAGTTCTTC. This codes for CASSLYTSEGEFF.

J is TRBJ1-1 and V is TRBV7-9; possibly TRBD1 for D (6 bases). This CDR3 is built from 15 residues. The germline gives CDR1 SEHNR, CDR2 FQNEAQ (reference sequence). V was cut by 6 bases and J by 1 base, with 15 bases left in between. The CDR3 loop is CASSPWATGNTEAFF. CDR3 coding DNA: TGTGCCAGCAGTCCATGGGCGACAGGGAACACTGAAGCTTTCTTT. Supplemented by reference TRBV7-9 and TRBJ1-1, the full variable domain reads DTGVSQNPRHKITKRGQNVTFRCDPISEHNRLYWYRQTLGQGPEFLTYFQNEAQLEKSRLLSDRFSAERPKGSFSTLEIQRTEQGDSAMYLCASSPWATGNTEAFFGQGTRLTVV.

This clonotype is classed as medium-sized. This rearrangement joins TRBV7-2 to TRBJ1-2; D is uncertain. Germline V gene sequence: CDR1 SGHTA, CDR2 FQGNSA. Trimming shortened V by 5 bases and J by 6 bases, and 19 bases separated the two germline ends. This CDR3 spans 15 amino acids. In DNA form, the CDR3 reads TGTGCCAGCAGCGGAAAGGGCAAACTATGGGATGGCTACACCTTC. Residues: CASSGKGKLWDGYTF.

By share, this clonotype counts as large. The chain is built from TRBV12-5 and TRBJ2-3, with TRBD1 identical over 7 bases. The V and J ends lost 5 bases and 3 bases, in that order; junction bases with no gene match: 5. The CDR3 extends over 14 amino acids. Germline CDR1 is LGHNT and CDR2 is FRNRAP. This CDR3 is CASGDDRVTDTQYF. Written as DNA, the CDR3 is TGTGCTAGTGGTGACGACAGGGTAACAGATACGCAGTATTTT.

This clonotype is categorized as medium-sized. The chain recombines TRBV12-5 with TRBJ2-5, with a weak D call TRBD2 (6 bases). The germline CDR1 and CDR2 sequences are LGHNT and FRNRAP. Trimming took off 6 bases at V and 5 bases at J, with 13 bases between the two ends. The CDR3 spans 13 residues. CDR3 amino acids: CASGPTSYETQYF. DNA of the CDR3: TGTGCTAGTGGCCCTACTAGCTACGAGACCCAGTACTTC.

By share, this clonotype ranks as medium-sized (0.01 to 0.1%). J is TRBJ2-7 and V is TRBV7-2; D not resolved. Germline loops: CDR1 SGHTA, CDR2 FQGNSA. The CDR3 covers 13 residues. Trimming removed 0 bases at V and 1 base at J, with 4 bases between. The CDR3 DNA follows: TGTGCCAGCAGCTTAGCGCAGTCCTACGAGCAGTACTTC. It translates to CASSLAQSYEQYF.

By share, this clonotype ranks as medium-sized. The chain uses TRBV27 and TRBJ2-5; TRBD2 agrees at 8 bases. The CDR3 totals 18 residues. Per germline, CDR1 MNHEY and CDR2 SMNVEV (reference sequence). Trimming took 0 bases from V and 4 from J; bases not matched to a gene: 13. CDR3 nucleotides: TGTGCCAGCAGTTTATCTGGGGCGGGGGGCTTCCTAGGAGAGACCCAGTACTTC. Translation gives CASSLSGAGGFLGETQYF.

This clonotype is labeled as medium-sized. The rearrangement links TRBV7-8 to TRBJ2-7, with a tentative D call TRBD1 (6 bases). The CDR3 is 12 residues long. Trimming took off 4 bases at V and 5 bases at J, with 9 bases between the two ends. Germline V gene sequence: CDR1 SGHVS, CDR2 FQNEAQ. CDR3 in DNA: TGTGCCAGCAGCTCCCAGGGGAACGAGCAGTACTTC. Translating gives CASSSQGNEQYF.

This clonotype is large in the sample. The chain joins TRBV14 to TRBJ2-2, with 9 bases aligning to TRBD1. The CDR3 covers 18 residues. Germline values: CDR1 SGHDN, CDR2 FVKESK. Trimming removed 4 bases from V and 7 bases from J; junction bases left unmatched: 16. CDR3 DNA sequence: TGTGCCAGCAGCCCGTTTTCGATTCGGGACAGGGCTGTCGGGGAGCTGTTTTTT. This gives the protein CASSPFSIRDRAVGELFF.

This clonotype is labeled as medium-sized (0.01 to 0.1%). V gene TRBV19 combines with J gene TRBJ2-1; D gene uncertain. CDR3 size: 13 residues. The V gene's germline CDR1 is LNHDA and CDR2 SQIVND (reference sequence). CDR3 sequence reads: CGSRSPLYNEQFF. In DNA form, the CDR3 reads TGTGGGTCTCGGTCCCCTCTCTACAATGAGCAGTTCTTC.

This clonotype is medium-sized (0.01 to 0.1%) by share. The rearrangement uses TRBV9 and TRBJ2-7; D gene uncertain. V was clipped by 0 bases and J by 0 bases, with 7 bases between them. CDR1 and CDR2 from the germline V gene are SGDLS and YYNGEE. The CDR3 contains 14 residues. The DNA of the CDR3 is TGTGCCAGCAGCGTAGAAGGCCTCTCCTACGAGCAGTACTTC. It encodes CASSVEGLSYEQYF.